This T cell receptor beta chain was identified in a study of blood T cell repertoires in COVID-19. Study context: The United States, Italy and Spain were the sources of the acute and convalescent COVID-19 samples. In each case, the material was cDNA or gDNA derived from T cells, B-cell-depleted T cells, or PBMCs.

In the authors' methods: Reference gene primer amplification in the assay estimated nucleated cell counts. Sequencing was performed with immunoSEQ multiplex PCR; in TCRdb, only in-frame clones are kept and a portion is missing. V and J calls plus clone size are reproduced from that table; the DNA served to infer D and trimming. The table shows 180,000 or so clones, with 84% occurring only once. CDR3 length equals 14 residues. From germline, CDR1 is MNHEY and CDR2 SMNVEV (reference sequence). The germline V and J ends were trimmed by 6 bases and 3 bases, with 14 bases remaining between them. Enrolled during active infection, Seattle patients were then followed longitudinally.

This sequence originates from a woman between 65 and 79 years old with COVID-19, enrolled during active disease. This chain links TRBV27 with TRBJ1-1; possible D gene TRBD1, 6 bases. Sequenced sample: peripheral blood. The CDR3 nucleotides are TGTGCCAGCAGCAAGGGGGGAGGGGACACTGAAGCTTTCTTT. Its translation: CASSKGGGDTEAFF.